The 20 T cell receptor beta chains given below trace back to one sample, sequenced in a study of cytomegalovirus exposure and HLA in healthy donors. TCRdb's table, derived via immunoSEQ multiplex PCR, lists solely in-frame clones and lacks some. The repertoire includes some 260,000 clones, 90% of them detected once, and around 3.3% sits in the top ten. The material sequenced was PBMCs. The receptors were sampled from a woman aged 30 to 39 in good health and CMV-seronegative.

J is TRBJ2-3 and V is TRBV30; 10 nucleotides align to TRBD2. Germline CDR1 GTSNPN, CDR2 SVGIG (reference sequence). J was trimmed by 5 bases and V by 3 bases; bases with no gene match: 2. The CDR3 is 13 residues long. As DNA, the CDR3 is TGTGCCTGGAGGGTAGCGGGAGGAGATACGCAGTATTTT. This translates into CAWRVAGGDTQYF.

The genes are TRBV6-5 and TRBJ2-7; D call uncertain. CDR1 is MNHEY and CDR2 is SVGAGI in the germline V gene. The CDR3 loop spans 11 amino acids. Between the trimmed V and J ends, which lost 6 bases and 4 bases, there was a span of 7 bases. The CDR3 loop reads CASRAFYEQYF. The CDR3 DNA sequence: TGTGCCAGCAGGGCCTTTTACGAGCAGTACTTC.

This clone was seen just once. This rearrangement joins TRBV5-1 to TRBJ2-5; D gene uncertain. CDR1 SGHRS and CDR2 YFSETQ come from the germline V gene. Trimming removed 4 bases at V and 4 bases at J, with 17 bases between. The CDR3 runs 15 residues. The CDR3 DNA reads TGCGCCAGCAGCAAATCAACATCACAAGGAGAGACCCAGTACTTC. This translates into CASSKSTSQGETQYF.

The gene calls are TRBV7-6 and TRBJ2-5; 9 positions agree with TRBD2. Germline CDR1 SGHVS, CDR2 FNYEAQ. Unmatched junction bases numbered 8, after V lost 1 base and J lost 5 bases. The CDR3 totals 16 residues. The CDR3 bases are TGTGCCAGCAGCTTAGTAGCCGGGACTAGCTTTGAGACCCAGTACTTC. It translates to CASSLVAGTSFETQYF.

This clone was picked up one time. V usage is TRBV5-5 and J usage is TRBJ2-1, with 7 positions matching TRBD1. Germline V gives CDR1 SGHKS, CDR2 YYEKEE (reference sequence). The CDR3 length is 15 residues. With V trimmed by 4 bases and J by 1 base, 5 bases remained unmatched. For the CDR3, the DNA is TGTGCCAGCAGCCTCCCGACAGGGTCCTACAATGAGCAGTTCTTC. It yields the protein CASSLPTGSYNEQFF.

The chain recombines TRBV9 with TRBJ2-6; tentatively, D is TRBD1 or TRBD2 (5 bases each). The CDR3 extends over 15 amino acids. Germline values: CDR1 SGDLS, CDR2 YYNGEE. V lost 3 bases and J 1 base, leaving 8 bases between the germline ends. This CDR3 reads CASSGGASGANVLTF. CDR3 DNA: TGTGCCAGCAGCGGAGGGGCTTCTGGGGCCAACGTCCTGACTTTC. Drawing the rest from reference TRBV9 and TRBJ2-6, the complete variable domain is DSGVTQTPKHLITATGQRVTLRCSPRSGDLSVYWYQQSLDQGLQFLIQYYNGEERAKGNILERFSAQQFPDLHSELNLSSLELGDSALYFCASSGGASGANVLTFGAGSRLTVL.

V is TRBV27 and J is TRBJ2-2; possible D gene TRBD1, 6 bases. The germline CDR1 and CDR2 sequences are MNHEY and SMNVEV (reference sequence). The CDR3 contains 14 residues. With 6 bases removed from V and 5 bases from J, the gap between germline ends came to 13 bases. The CDR3, as DNA: TGTGCCAGCAGACCGGGACAAACGACCGGGGAGCTGTTTTTT. This translates into CASRPGQTTGELFF.

The V call is TRBV27, the J call TRBJ2-5; 12 bases align to TRBD1. The germline V gene has CDR1 MNHEY and CDR2 SMNVEV (reference sequence). This CDR3 spans 15 amino acids. J lost 5 bases, V lost 3 bases, and 4 bases had no gene match. The CDR3 region is CASSLGDRGQETQYF. CDR3 coding DNA: TGTGCCAGCAGTTTGGGGGACAGGGGGCAGGAGACCCAGTACTTC.

The rearrangement links TRBV4-3 to TRBJ2-1, with D perhaps matching TRBD1 (6 bases). CDR3 size: 15 residues. V was clipped by 0 bases and J by 8 bases, with 14 bases between them. Per the germline V gene, CDR1 is LGHNA and CDR2 is YSLEER. As DNA, the CDR3 is TGCGCCAGCAGCCAAGACACAGGGTACTGGGATGAGCAGTTCTTC. Translating it yields CASSQDTGYWDEQFF.

This chain links TRBV28 with TRBJ1-2, with TRBD1 as a possible D gene (6 bases). Deletions cut 7 bases from V and 4 bases from J, with 16 bases between. The germline V gene encodes CDR1 MDHEN and CDR2 SYDVKM. The CDR3 consists of 14 residues. The DNA of the CDR3 is TGTGCCAGCAACCAGCCGGGGGGCAGCTATGGCTACACCTTC. Translation gives CASNQPGGSYGYTF.

The V call is TRBV10-3, the J call TRBJ1-2, with D possibly TRBD1 on 5 matching bases. Per the germline V gene, CDR1 is ENHRY and CDR2 is SYGVKD. The CDR3 has 13 residues. V was cut by 7 bases and J by 3 bases, with 12 bases left in between. CDR3 amino acids: CAITGAMDYGYTF. DNA of the CDR3: TGTGCCATCACTGGGGCTATGGACTATGGCTACACCTTC.

The gene calls are TRBV27 and TRBJ2-2, with a weak D call TRBD2 (6 bases). In germline, CDR1 is MNHEY, CDR2 SMNVEV (reference sequence). With 2 bases removed from V and 7 bases from J, the gap between germline ends came to 17 bases. This CDR3 region has 16 residues. The CDR3 sequence: CASSLIGAGHLGELFF. In nucleotides, the CDR3 is TGTGCCAGCAGTTTAATCGGGGCGGGGCACCTCGGGGAGCTGTTTTTT.

This rearrangement joins TRBV6-1 to TRBJ2-7, with TRBD2 matching over 8 bases. The J segment lost 0 bases and the V segment lost 7 bases, leaving 5 bases of the junction unmatched. Germline V lookup: CDR1 MNHNS, CDR2 SASEGT. This CDR3 has 14 residues. The chain's CDR3 is CASTVAGYSYEQYF. The CDR3 DNA is TGTGCCAGCACTGTAGCGGGATACTCCTACGAGCAGTACTTC.

To note about this clone: This specimen includes other DNA sequences encoding the same CDR3. The chain recombines TRBV27 with TRBJ2-1; no reliable D call. V gave up 5 bases and J gave up 4 bases, with 6 bases separating them. This CDR3 is 12 amino acids long. Germline V gene data show CDR1 as MNHEY and CDR2 as SMNVEV (reference sequence). CDR3 nucleotides: TGTGCCAGCAGTCTGGGGTACAATGAGCAGTTCTTC. Translating it yields CASSLGYNEQFF.

A note on this clone: Different DNA sequences within this sample yield the same CDR3. The chain is built from TRBV30 and TRBJ2-5; D uncertain. CDR1 and CDR2 (germline): GTSNPN, SVGIG (reference sequence). Trimming took 0 bases from V and 5 from J, leaving 4 bases between them. CDR3 length: 11 amino acids. CDR3 residues: CAWSVGETQYF. CDR3 bases: TGTGCCTGGAGTGTGGGCGAGACCCAGTACTTC.

The genes are TRBV7-9 and TRBJ2-7; D is uncertain. The CDR3 consists of 15 residues. Trimming shortened V by 5 bases and J by 0 bases, and 14 bases separated the two germline ends. CDR1 and CDR2 (germline): SEHNR, FQNEAQ (reference sequence). DNA for the CDR3: TGTGCCAGCAGCCCCCGCGCCATGGGCTCCTACGAGCAGTACTTC. It encodes CASSPRAMGSYEQYF.

Comments on this clone: This same CDR3 is encoded by further DNA sequences in the sample. The chain recombines TRBV9 with TRBJ1-1; D remains ambiguous. Germline V gene sequence: CDR1 SGDLS, CDR2 YYNGEE. The CDR3 has 13 residues. Trimming left V 0 bases short and J 1 base short, with 4 bases between. CDR3 in DNA: TGTGCCAGCAGCGTAGCAGAGAACACTGAAGCTTTCTTT. It translates to CASSVAENTEAFF. Full variable domain (remainder filled in from reference TRBV9 and TRBJ1-1): DSGVTQTPKHLITATGQRVTLRCSPRSGDLSVYWYQQSLDQGLQFLIQYYNGEERAKGNILERFSAQQFPDLHSELNLSSLELGDSALYFCASSVAENTEAFFGQGTRLTVV.

The chain joins TRBV2 to TRBJ1-2; D call uncertain. Trimming cost V 9 bases and J 1 base, with 15 bases left between them. Germline CDR1 is SNHLY and CDR2 is FYNNEI. The CDR3 runs to 14 residues. In DNA form, the CDR3 reads TGTGCCAGTCTTGAAATCCGGGGTAACTATGGCTACACCTTC. Its translation is CASLEIRGNYGYTF.

This chain connects TRBV29-1 to TRBJ2-7, with D maybe TRBD2 (7 bases). V dropped 4 bases and J dropped 6 bases, with 13 bases sitting between them. The CDR3 runs 12 residues. The germline V gene has CDR1 SQVTM and CDR2 ANQGSEA. The CDR3: CSVARGRLEQYF. DNA of the CDR3: TGCAGCGTTGCGCGGGGGCGGCTCGAGCAGTACTTC.

The gene calls are TRBV27 and TRBJ2-1; tentatively, D is TRBD1 or TRBD2 (5 bases each). The germline V gene encodes CDR1 MNHEY and CDR2 SMNVEV (reference sequence). CDR3 length: 15 residues. V gave up 3 bases and J gave up 1 base, with 10 bases separating them. CDR3 sequence reads: CASSLLGESYNEQFF. The CDR3 DNA sequence: TGTGCCAGCAGTTTGTTGGGGGAGTCCTACAATGAGCAGTTCTTC.